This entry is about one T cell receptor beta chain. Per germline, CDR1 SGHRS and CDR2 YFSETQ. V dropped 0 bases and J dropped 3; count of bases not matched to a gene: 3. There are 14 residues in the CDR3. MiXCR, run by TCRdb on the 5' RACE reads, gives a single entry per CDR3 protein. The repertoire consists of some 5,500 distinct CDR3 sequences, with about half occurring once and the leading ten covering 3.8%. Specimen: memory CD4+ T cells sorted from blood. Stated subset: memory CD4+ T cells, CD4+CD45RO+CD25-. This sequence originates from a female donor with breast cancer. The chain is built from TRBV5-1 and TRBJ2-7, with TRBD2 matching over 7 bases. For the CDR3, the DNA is TGCGCCAGCAGCTTGGGGTCGGGGGGCTACGAGCAGTACTTC. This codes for CASSLGSGGYEQYF.